This paragraph reports one T cell receptor beta chain. V gave up 6 bases and J gave up 3 bases, with 14 bases separating them. The length of the CDR3 is 14 residues. Germline V gives CDR1 MDHEN, CDR2 SYDVKM. CDR3 regions of TCR beta were amplified from RNA transcripts. An initial RT-PCR round employing HTBI primers preceded a second-round multiplex PCR. TCRdb re-called the multiplex PCR reads through MiXCR, storing one row per CDR3 protein. The sample has some 200,000 distinct CDR3 sequences, roughly 29% seen once. The data originate from a study of Graves' ophthalmopathy and Graves' hyperthyroidism. Sequences were obtained from peripheral blood. The J gene is TRBJ1-2, the V gene TRBV28; possible D gene TRBD1, 6 bases. The TCR comes from a man between 50 and 59 years old with Graves' ophthalmopathy. CDR3 nucleotide sequence: TGTGCCAGCAGATCTCAGGGGAGCCACTATGGCTACACCTTC. It is translated as CASRSQGSHYGYTF.